This T cell receptor beta chain was sequenced in a study of blood T cell repertoires in COVID-19. Overall study context: Nucleic acid was either cDNA or gDNA, and it came from T cells, B-cell-depleted T cells, or PBMCs.

CDR1 is SGHKS, CDR2 YYEKEE, per germline (reference sequence). Trimming took off 5 bases at V and 1 base at J, with 16 bases between the two ends. The CDR3 sequence is 15 residues long. Some clones are missing from TCRdb's copy, which holds only in-frame ones; the method was immunoSEQ multiplex PCR. Among some 260,000 clones, 80% to 90% were seen once, and the ten largest hold roughly 8.6%. Participant reports of clinical history set cohort assignment. For recovered donors of Cohort 3, there were two negative PCRs, clearance, or symptom resolution. This chain connects TRBV5-5 to TRBJ2-7, with a possible D match to TRBD2 (5 bases). The clonotype originates from a man aged 35 to 55 who had recovered from COVID-19. The sequenced sample was PBMCs or T cells enriched from blood (not recorded which). The DNA for the CDR3 is TGTGCCAGCAGTCTTATTTGGACTGAGTCCTACGAGCAGTACTTC. This gives the protein CASSLIWTESYEQYF.